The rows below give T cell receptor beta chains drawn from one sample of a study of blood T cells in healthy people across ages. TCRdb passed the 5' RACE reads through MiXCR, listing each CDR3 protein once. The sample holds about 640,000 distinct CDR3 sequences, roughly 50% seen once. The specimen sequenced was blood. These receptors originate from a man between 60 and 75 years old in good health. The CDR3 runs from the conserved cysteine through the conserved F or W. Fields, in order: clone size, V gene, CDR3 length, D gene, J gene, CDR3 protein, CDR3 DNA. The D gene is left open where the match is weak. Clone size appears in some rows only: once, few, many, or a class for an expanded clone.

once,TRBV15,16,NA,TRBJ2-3,CATSRESGVNTDTQYF,TGTGCCACCAGCAGAGAGTCAGGGGTAAACACAGATACGCAGTATTTT
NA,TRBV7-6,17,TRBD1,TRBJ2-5,CASSSTLPGQGGETQYF,TGTGCCAGCAGCTCGACCCTTCCGGGACAGGGGGGAGAGACCCAGTACTTC
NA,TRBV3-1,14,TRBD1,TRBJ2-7,CASSHPDRGNEQYF,TGTGCCAGCAGCCATCCGGACAGGGGAAATGAGCAGTACTTC
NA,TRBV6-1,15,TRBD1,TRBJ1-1,CASRGQGRVNTEAFF,TGTGCCAGTCGGGGACAGGGACGGGTGAACACTGAAGCTTTCTTT
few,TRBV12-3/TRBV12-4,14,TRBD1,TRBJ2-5,CASSSRTGVKTQYF,TGTGCCAGCAGTTCCCGGACAGGGGTCAAGACCCAGTACTTC
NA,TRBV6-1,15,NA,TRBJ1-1,CASSEPGLRGTEAFF,TGTGCCAGCAGTGAACCCGGACTGAGGGGCACTGAAGCTTTCTTT
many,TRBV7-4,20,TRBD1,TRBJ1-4,CASSSAWADRGFWTNEKLFF,TGTGCCAGCAGCTCCGCCTGGGCCGACAGGGGGTTTTGGACTAATGAAAAACTGTTTTTT
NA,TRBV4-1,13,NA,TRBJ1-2,CASSQDHTSGYTF,TGCGCCAGCAGCCAAGACCACACTAGTGGCTACACCTTC
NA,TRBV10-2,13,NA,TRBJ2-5,CASSEGGPETQYF,TGCGCCAGCTCCGAGGGGGGGCCGGAGACCCAGTACTTC
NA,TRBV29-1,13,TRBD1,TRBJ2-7,CSAKDRGTVEQYF,TGCAGCGCCAAGGACAGGGGCACGGTCGAGCAGTACTTC
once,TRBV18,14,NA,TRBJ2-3,CASSQGPITDTQYF,TGTGCCAGCTCACAGGGCCCGATCACAGATACGCAGTATTTT
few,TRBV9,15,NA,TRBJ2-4,CASSPRDGIKNIQYF,TGTGCCAGCAGCCCGAGGGACGGAATTAAAAACATTCAGTACTTC
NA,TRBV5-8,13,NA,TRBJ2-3,CASSFQAADTQYF,TGTGCCAGCAGCTTTCAAGCGGCGGATACGCAGTATTTT
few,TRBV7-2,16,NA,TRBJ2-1,CASSLVGGRSYNEQFF,TGTGCCAGCAGCTTAGTGGGAGGTCGCTCCTACAATGAGCAGTTCTTC
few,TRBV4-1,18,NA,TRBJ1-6,CASSQRRIRQGSSSPLHF,TGCGCCAGCAGCCAAAGAAGGATCAGGCAGGGGTCATCTTCACCCCTCCACTTT
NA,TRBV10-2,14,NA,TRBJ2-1,CASSEGWEFGEQFF,TGCGCCAGCAGTGAGGGCTGGGAGTTCGGTGAGCAGTTCTTC
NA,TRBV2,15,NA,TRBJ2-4,CASSEVWAGKNIQYF,TGTGCCAGCAGTGAAGTGTGGGCGGGGAAGAACATTCAGTACTTC
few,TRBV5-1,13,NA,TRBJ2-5,CASSLDSPGAQYF,TGCGCCAGCAGCTTGGACAGCCCGGGGGCCCAGTACTTC
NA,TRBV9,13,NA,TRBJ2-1,CASSASGSNEQFF,TGTGCCAGCAGCGCCAGTGGGAGCAATGAGCAGTTCTTC
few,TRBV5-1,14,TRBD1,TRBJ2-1,CASSGQGANNEQFF,TGCGCCAGCAGCGGGCAGGGGGCGAACAATGAGCAGTTCTTC
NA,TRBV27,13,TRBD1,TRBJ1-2,CASSVDRGYGYTF,TGTGCCAGCAGCGTGGACAGGGGTTATGGCTACACCTTC